This is a list of T cell receptor beta chains from one sample in a study of shared clonotypes between healthy human individuals. This table comes from immunoSEQ multiplex PCR, and its TCRdb copy is limited to in-frame clones, with some not included. Seen here are roughly 890,000 clones, 85% to 95% observed once, and the top ten hold 24%. The sample taken for sequencing was naive CD8+ T cells sorted from blood. These receptors originate from a man aged 25 to 45 in good health. Both conserved end residues are part of each CDR3. The order of the fields is V gene, CDR3 length, J gene, clone size, D gene, CDR3 DNA, CDR3 protein. A D gene is named only where the DNA matches it firmly. Part of the rows lack a size; the others show once, few, many or a class for expanded clones.

v_call: TRBV27
cdr3_length: 14
j_call: TRBJ2-3
clone_size: NA
d_call: TRBD1
cdr3_nt: TGTGCCAGCAGTTTGTTACAACAGGGGGATACGCAGTATTTT
cdr3_aa: CASSLLQQGDTQYF

v_call: TRBV29-1
cdr3_length: 13
j_call: TRBJ2-7
clone_size: once
d_call: NA
cdr3_nt: TGCAGCGTTGAATACGACAGGACCTACGAGCAGTACTTC
cdr3_aa: CSVEYDRTYEQYF

v_call: TRBV12-5
cdr3_length: 15
j_call: TRBJ2-1
clone_size: NA
d_call: TRBD2
cdr3_nt: TGTGCTAGTGGTTTGTTAGCGGGGGGGTACAATGAGCAGTTCTTC
cdr3_aa: CASGLLAGGYNEQFF

v_call: TRBV7-9
cdr3_length: 12
j_call: TRBJ2-7
clone_size: NA
d_call: NA
cdr3_nt: TGTGCCAGCAGCTCGGACTCAACCGAGCAGTACTTC
cdr3_aa: CASSSDSTEQYF

v_call: TRBV7-9
cdr3_length: 14
j_call: TRBJ2-5
clone_size: NA
d_call: NA
cdr3_nt: TGTGCCAGCAGTATAGGACAACCCGGGGAGACCCAGTACTTC
cdr3_aa: CASSIGQPGETQYF

v_call: TRBV6-1
cdr3_length: 12
j_call: TRBJ1-5
clone_size: once
d_call: NA
cdr3_nt: TGTGCCAGCAGTGAAGCGAGACAGCCCCAGCATTTT
cdr3_aa: CASSEARQPQHF

v_call: TRBV5-1
cdr3_length: 14
j_call: TRBJ2-7
clone_size: NA
d_call: NA
cdr3_nt: TGCGCCAGCAACTCGGATGGAAACTCCTACGAGCAGTACTTC
cdr3_aa: CASNSDGNSYEQYF

v_call: TRBV19
cdr3_length: 16
j_call: TRBJ2-7
clone_size: NA
d_call: NA
cdr3_nt: TGTGCCAGTAGACCCGACAGTTCTTACAGGGCGGACGAGCAGTACTTC
cdr3_aa: CASRPDSSYRADEQYF

v_call: TRBV28
cdr3_length: 14
j_call: TRBJ2-5
clone_size: NA
d_call: NA
cdr3_nt: TGTGCCAGCATTTATGGGGGGGGCCGGGAGACCCAGTACTTC
cdr3_aa: CASIYGGGRETQYF

v_call: TRBV9
cdr3_length: 13
j_call: TRBJ2-5
clone_size: NA
d_call: TRBD2
cdr3_nt: TGTGCCAGCAGTGCTAGCGGACTAGAGACCCAGTACTTC
cdr3_aa: CASSASGLETQYF

v_call: TRBV27
cdr3_length: 16
j_call: TRBJ1-4
clone_size: NA
d_call: NA
cdr3_nt: TGTGCCAGCAGCTCGCTGGTGGAGGGGGAAGGAGAAAAACTGTTTTTT
cdr3_aa: CASSSLVEGEGEKLFF

v_call: TRBV6-5
cdr3_length: 15
j_call: TRBJ2-2
clone_size: NA
d_call: NA
cdr3_nt: TGTGCCAGCAGTTACTTGCGGCGGGGCACCGGGGAGCTGTTTTTT
cdr3_aa: CASSYLRRGTGELFF

v_call: TRBV7-2
cdr3_length: 18
j_call: TRBJ2-2
clone_size: once
d_call: TRBD1
cdr3_nt: TGTGCCAGCAGCTCCTACCTACCGGGACAGGGAGGTTCCGGGGAGCTGTTTTTT
cdr3_aa: CASSSYLPGQGGSGELFF

v_call: TRBV5-5
cdr3_length: 13
j_call: TRBJ2-7
clone_size: NA
d_call: NA
cdr3_nt: TGTGCCAGCAGCTTGGTGGGGGAGTACGAGCAGTACTTC
cdr3_aa: CASSLVGEYEQYF

v_call: TRBV7-9
cdr3_length: 16
j_call: TRBJ2-1
clone_size: NA
d_call: TRBD1
cdr3_nt: TGTGCCAGCAGCCCACATCCTAGGACAGGTTACAATGAGCAGTTCTTC
cdr3_aa: CASSPHPRTGYNEQFF

v_call: TRBV21-1
cdr3_length: 15
j_call: TRBJ1-1
clone_size: NA
d_call: NA
cdr3_nt: TGTGCCAGCAGCACCACTGGGACAGGAAACACTGAAGCTTTCTTT
cdr3_aa: CASSTTGTGNTEAFF

v_call: TRBV30
cdr3_length: 11
j_call: TRBJ2-7
clone_size: NA
d_call: NA
cdr3_nt: TGTGCCTGGACTAGCGCCTACGAGCAGTACTTC
cdr3_aa: CAWTSAYEQYF

v_call: TRBV5-6
cdr3_length: 16
j_call: TRBJ2-1
clone_size: NA
d_call: NA
cdr3_nt: TGTGCCAGCAGCCTCCGGGCCGGGGGCGCCTACAATGAGCAGTTCTTC
cdr3_aa: CASSLRAGGAYNEQFF

v_call: TRBV7-9
cdr3_length: 15
j_call: TRBJ1-2
clone_size: NA
d_call: NA
cdr3_nt: TGTGCCAGCAGCTCCCTTCGGACGGAACTTTATGGCTACACCTTC
cdr3_aa: CASSSLRTELYGYTF

v_call: TRBV29-1
cdr3_length: 12
j_call: TRBJ2-2
clone_size: NA
d_call: NA
cdr3_nt: TGCAGCGTTGTGAGTTTTTCAGGGGAGCTGTTTTTT
cdr3_aa: CSVVSFSGELFF

v_call: TRBV11-2
cdr3_length: 14
j_call: TRBJ2-7
clone_size: NA
d_call: TRBD2
cdr3_nt: TGTGCCAGCAGCAGAGAGGGACTACTCTACGAGCAGTACTTC
cdr3_aa: CASSREGLLYEQYF

v_call: TRBV7-9
cdr3_length: 12
j_call: TRBJ2-7
clone_size: NA
d_call: NA
cdr3_nt: TGTGCCAGCAGCTTAGCCGTCTACGAGCAGTACTTC
cdr3_aa: CASSLAVYEQYF

v_call: TRBV13
cdr3_length: 12
j_call: TRBJ2-3
clone_size: NA
d_call: NA
cdr3_nt: TGTGCCAGCGGCTTTGAGGCAGATACGCAGTATTTT
cdr3_aa: CASGFEADTQYF

v_call: TRBV6-1
cdr3_length: 15
j_call: TRBJ2-5
clone_size: NA
d_call: NA
cdr3_nt: TGTGCCAGCAGTGAAGGAGGATACAGCCAAGAGACCCAGTACTTC
cdr3_aa: CASSEGGYSQETQYF

v_call: TRBV7-2
cdr3_length: 10
j_call: TRBJ1-2
clone_size: once
d_call: NA
cdr3_nt: TGTGCCAGCACCGACTATGGCTACACCTTC
cdr3_aa: CASTDYGYTF

v_call: TRBV19
cdr3_length: 11
j_call: TRBJ2-3
clone_size: NA
d_call: NA
cdr3_nt: TGTGCCACCTTAGGGTTGGATACGCAGTATTTT
cdr3_aa: CATLGLDTQYF

v_call: TRBV30
cdr3_length: 15
j_call: TRBJ1-2
clone_size: NA
d_call: NA
cdr3_nt: TGTGCCTGGAGTTCCTATTCAGGGTCTGTCTATGGCTACACCTTC
cdr3_aa: CAWSSYSGSVYGYTF

v_call: TRBV11-2
cdr3_length: 16
j_call: TRBJ1-3
clone_size: NA
d_call: NA
cdr3_nt: TGTGCCAGCAGCTTATGGGGAGCGAACTCTGGAAACACCATATATTTT
cdr3_aa: CASSLWGANSGNTIYF

v_call: TRBV6-1
cdr3_length: 14
j_call: TRBJ2-7
clone_size: NA
d_call: NA
cdr3_nt: TGTGCCAGCAGTGAAGGCGGACGGAGATACGAGCAGTACTTC
cdr3_aa: CASSEGGRRYEQYF

v_call: TRBV27
cdr3_length: 15
j_call: TRBJ2-3
clone_size: NA
d_call: TRBD2
cdr3_nt: TGTGCCAGCATCAGGACTAGCGGGGGCCTTGATACGCAGTATTTT
cdr3_aa: CASIRTSGGLDTQYF

v_call: TRBV28
cdr3_length: 15
j_call: TRBJ1-5
clone_size: NA
d_call: NA
cdr3_nt: TGTGCCAGTGCCCTAGGGTCAGGGGTGGATCAGCCCCAGCATTTT
cdr3_aa: CASALGSGVDQPQHF

v_call: TRBV28
cdr3_length: 13
j_call: TRBJ1-4
clone_size: NA
d_call: NA
cdr3_nt: TGTGCCAGCGGAGACAGACTGAATGAAAAACTGTTTTTT
cdr3_aa: CASGDRLNEKLFF

v_call: TRBV21-1
cdr3_length: 23
j_call: TRBJ2-7
clone_size: NA
d_call: NA
cdr3_nt: TGTGCCGCAGCTAGGGTTACTGAACAGAGCCTGACTAGCGGGAGGGGGGTCTCCTACGAGCAGTACTTC
cdr3_aa: CAAARVTEQSLTSGRGVSYEQYF

v_call: TRBV15
cdr3_length: 18
j_call: TRBJ2-7
clone_size: NA
d_call: TRBD2
cdr3_nt: TGTGCCACCAGCAGAGATCTAAGAGCGGGGACGGAGTCCTACGAGCAGTACTTC
cdr3_aa: CATSRDLRAGTESYEQYF

v_call: TRBV19
cdr3_length: 14
j_call: TRBJ2-7
clone_size: NA
d_call: TRBD2
cdr3_nt: TGTGCCAGTAGTTCCGGGACTAGCGGATACGAGCAGTACTTC
cdr3_aa: CASSSGTSGYEQYF

v_call: TRBV30
cdr3_length: 16
j_call: TRBJ1-5
clone_size: NA
d_call: TRBD1
cdr3_nt: TGTGCCTGGAGTGTAAAGGACAGGGCTTTTTTTCAGCCCCAGCATTTT
cdr3_aa: CAWSVKDRAFFQPQHF

v_call: TRBV10-1
cdr3_length: 13
j_call: TRBJ2-5
clone_size: NA
d_call: NA
cdr3_nt: TGCGCCAGCAACCGGGACAACCAAGAGACCCAGTACTTC
cdr3_aa: CASNRDNQETQYF

v_call: TRBV19
cdr3_length: 15
j_call: TRBJ2-1
clone_size: NA
d_call: TRBD2
cdr3_nt: TGTGCCAGTAGTATCGCTAGCGGGAGGACCAATGAGCAGTTCTTC
cdr3_aa: CASSIASGRTNEQFF

v_call: TRBV5-1
cdr3_length: 18
j_call: TRBJ2-3
clone_size: NA
d_call: TRBD2
cdr3_nt: TGCGCCAGCAGCCCCTCCGCGGGAGGAGGGACTAGCACAGATACGCAGTATTTT
cdr3_aa: CASSPSAGGGTSTDTQYF

v_call: TRBV11-2
cdr3_length: 16
j_call: TRBJ2-7
clone_size: NA
d_call: TRBD2
cdr3_nt: TGTGCCAGTCAAAAAGGTACTAGCGGGAGGAGCTACGAGCAGTACTTC
cdr3_aa: CASQKGTSGRSYEQYF

v_call: TRBV5-6
cdr3_length: 15
j_call: TRBJ1-1
clone_size: NA
d_call: NA
cdr3_nt: TGTGCCAGCAGCTTGTGGTTCTCGGGTCGGGATGAAGCTTTCTTT
cdr3_aa: CASSLWFSGRDEAFF

v_call: TRBV11-2
cdr3_length: 16
j_call: TRBJ2-1
clone_size: NA
d_call: TRBD2
cdr3_nt: TGTGCCAGCAATGGTGGGAGGGCTTCCTCCTACAATGAGCAGTTCTTC
cdr3_aa: CASNGGRASSYNEQFF

v_call: TRBV7-9
cdr3_length: 14
j_call: TRBJ2-7
clone_size: NA
d_call: NA
cdr3_nt: TGTGCCAGCAGCTTAGTCGGCAGTCTGAACGAGCAGTACTTC
cdr3_aa: CASSLVGSLNEQYF

v_call: TRBV5-1
cdr3_length: 15
j_call: TRBJ2-7
clone_size: NA
d_call: TRBD1
cdr3_nt: TGCGCCAGCTCAGGGGCGGAACAGGGGACCTACGAGCAGTACTTC
cdr3_aa: CASSGAEQGTYEQYF

v_call: TRBV18
cdr3_length: 15
j_call: TRBJ2-1
clone_size: NA
d_call: NA
cdr3_nt: TGTGCCAGCTCACGTGCGGTAGATCTCCTCAATGAGCAGTTCTTC
cdr3_aa: CASSRAVDLLNEQFF

v_call: TRBV4-1
cdr3_length: 14
j_call: TRBJ1-1
clone_size: NA
d_call: NA
cdr3_nt: TGCGCCAGCAGCCGCATGTTTGGGGACACTGAAGCTTTCTTT
cdr3_aa: CASSRMFGDTEAFF

v_call: TRBV19
cdr3_length: 17
j_call: TRBJ2-6
clone_size: once
d_call: NA
cdr3_nt: TGTGCCAGTAGTTTCATTGACCCCCACTCTGGGGCCAACGTCCTGACTTTC
cdr3_aa: CASSFIDPHSGANVLTF

v_call: TRBV4-1
cdr3_length: 15
j_call: TRBJ1-3
clone_size: NA
d_call: NA
cdr3_nt: TGCGCCAGCAGCCCTACCGGGTCCTCTGGAAACACCATATATTTT
cdr3_aa: CASSPTGSSGNTIYF

v_call: TRBV29-1
cdr3_length: 16
j_call: TRBJ2-1
clone_size: NA
d_call: NA
cdr3_nt: TGCAGCGTTGAATACTGGGACCCTTTAACCTACAATGAGCAGTTCTTC
cdr3_aa: CSVEYWDPLTYNEQFF

v_call: TRBV9
cdr3_length: 16
j_call: TRBJ2-1
clone_size: NA
d_call: TRBD2
cdr3_nt: TGTGCCAGCGCTTATAAGGCTAGCGGTTCCTACAATGAGCAGTTCTTC
cdr3_aa: CASAYKASGSYNEQFF

v_call: TRBV19
cdr3_length: 12
j_call: TRBJ2-7
clone_size: NA
d_call: NA
cdr3_nt: TGTGCCAGTAGCATAGGGGTAGGCGAGCAGTACTTC
cdr3_aa: CASSIGVGEQYF

v_call: TRBV10-2
cdr3_length: 14
j_call: TRBJ2-1
clone_size: NA
d_call: TRBD2
cdr3_nt: TGCGCCACCCGGGAACTAGCGGGAGTCAATGAGCAGTTCTTC
cdr3_aa: CATRELAGVNEQFF

v_call: TRBV27
cdr3_length: 15
j_call: TRBJ2-7
clone_size: once
d_call: NA
cdr3_nt: TGTGCCAGCAGTTTATCTTGGGGTAGGACCTACGAGCAGTACTTC
cdr3_aa: CASSLSWGRTYEQYF